This TCR beta chain comes out of a study of technical replicates of blood from a few donors. The CDR3 extends over 14 amino acids. Per germline, CDR1 MNHEY and CDR2 SMNVEV (reference sequence). Trimming cost V 8 bases and J 3 bases, with 17 bases left between them. TCRdb's table, derived via immunoSEQ multiplex PCR, lists solely in-frame clones and lacks some. The table shows about 100,000 clones, with 90% to 96% occurring only once. The sequence derives from a human donor in good health. The chain uses TRBV27 and TRBJ2-7, with no clear D. What was sequenced was T cells isolated from PBMCs. The CDR3 coding sequence is TGTGCCAGCGGATATAACGGGTTAGGCTACGAGCAGTACTTC. It codes for CASGYNGLGYEQYF.